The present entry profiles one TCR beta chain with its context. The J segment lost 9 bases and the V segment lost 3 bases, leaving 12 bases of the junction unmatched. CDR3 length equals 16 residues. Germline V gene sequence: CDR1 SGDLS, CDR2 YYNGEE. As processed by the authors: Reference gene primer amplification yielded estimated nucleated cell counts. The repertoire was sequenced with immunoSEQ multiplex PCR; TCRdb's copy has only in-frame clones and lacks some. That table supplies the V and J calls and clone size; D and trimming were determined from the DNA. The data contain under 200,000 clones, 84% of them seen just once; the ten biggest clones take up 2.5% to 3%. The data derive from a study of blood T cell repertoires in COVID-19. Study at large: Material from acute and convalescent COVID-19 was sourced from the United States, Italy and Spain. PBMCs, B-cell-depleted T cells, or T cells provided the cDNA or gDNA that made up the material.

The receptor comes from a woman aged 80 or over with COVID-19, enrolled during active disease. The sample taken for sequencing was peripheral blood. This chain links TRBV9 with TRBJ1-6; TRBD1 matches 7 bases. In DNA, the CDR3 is TGTGCCAGCAGCGACAGGGGTTATGAATCGGGTTCACCCCTCCACTTT. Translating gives CASSDRGYESGSPLHF. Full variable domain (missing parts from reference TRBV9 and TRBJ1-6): DSGVTQTPKHLITATGQRVTLRCSPRSGDLSVYWYQQSLDQGLQFLIQYYNGEERAKGNILERFSAQQFPDLHSELNLSSLELGDSALYFCASSDRGYESGSPLHFGNGTRLTVT.